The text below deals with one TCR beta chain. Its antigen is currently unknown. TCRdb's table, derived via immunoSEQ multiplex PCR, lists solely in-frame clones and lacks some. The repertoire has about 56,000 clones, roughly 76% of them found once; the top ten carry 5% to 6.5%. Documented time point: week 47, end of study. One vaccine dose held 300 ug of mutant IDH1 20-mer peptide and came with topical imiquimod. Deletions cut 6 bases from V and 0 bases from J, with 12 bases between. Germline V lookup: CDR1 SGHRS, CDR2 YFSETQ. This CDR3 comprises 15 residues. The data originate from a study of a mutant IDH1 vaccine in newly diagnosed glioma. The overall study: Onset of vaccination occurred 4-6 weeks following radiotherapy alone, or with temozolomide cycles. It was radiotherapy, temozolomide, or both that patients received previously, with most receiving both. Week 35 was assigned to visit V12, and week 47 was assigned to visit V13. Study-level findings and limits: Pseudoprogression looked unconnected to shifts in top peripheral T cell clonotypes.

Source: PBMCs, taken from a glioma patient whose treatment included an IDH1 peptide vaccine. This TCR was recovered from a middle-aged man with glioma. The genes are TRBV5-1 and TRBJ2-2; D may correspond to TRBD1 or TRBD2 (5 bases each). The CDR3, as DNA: TGCGCCAGCACCGGGGACGGAACGAACACCGGGGAGCTGTTTTTT. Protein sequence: CASTGDGTNTGELFF. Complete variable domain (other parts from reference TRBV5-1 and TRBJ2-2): KAGVTQTPRYLIKTRGQQVTLSCSPISGHRSVSWYQQTPGQGLQFLFEYFSETQRNKGNFPGRFSGRQFSNSRSEMNVSTLELGDSALYLCASTGDGTNTGELFFGEGSRLTVL.